The 8 T cell receptor beta chains below were found in one sample sequenced in a study of T-cell memory formation after mild COVID-19. TCRdb ran MiXCR on the 5' RACE reads and lists one entry per CDR3 protein. The profile shows about 190,000 distinct CDR3 sequences, around 17% of them singletons. Sequencing was performed on PBMCs or a T cell subset sorted from them (not recorded which). These receptor sequences come from an adult woman who had mild COVID-19 (a few samples of this study predate the infection). Cell type and time point are not known.

The V gene is TRBV5-8, the J gene TRBJ2-5; D not resolved. The V gene lost 0 bases and the J gene lost 1 base, with 16 bases spanning the gap. Germline CDR1 SGHTS, CDR2 YDEGEE. There are 17 residues in the CDR3. The DNA for the CDR3 is TGTGCCAGCAGCTTGGGGTCCCCGCAGGTTTTCCAAGAGACCCAGTACTTC. Its translation: CASSLGSPQVFQETQYF.

The chain carries TRBV29-1 and TRBJ1-2; a weak D match, TRBD1 (5 bases). CDR3 length equals 13 residues. The V end lost 7 bases, the J end lost 4 bases, and 16 bases lay between the germline ends. CDR1 is SQVTM, CDR2 ANQGSEA, per germline. The CDR3: CSAASPQGYGYTF. The CDR3 nucleotides read TGCAGCGCTGCATCACCGCAGGGCTATGGCTACACCTTC.

This clonotype was counted between two and nine times. The V and J genes are TRBV5-1 and TRBJ2-1; a possible D gene is TRBD1 (6 bases). CDR1 is SGHRS and CDR2 is YFSETQ in the germline V gene. Trimming removed 6 bases at V and 6 bases at J, with 10 bases between. The CDR3 is 12 residues long. The DNA for the CDR3 is TGCGCCAGCACCTCACAGGGCAATGAGCAGTTCTTC. It encodes CASTSQGNEQFF.

V gene TRBV12-3 or TRBV12-4 combines with J gene TRBJ2-1; TRBD1 or TRBD2 may be the D gene (5 bases each). V was pared by 2 bases and J by 9 bases, with 14 bases between. The CDR3 sequence is 14 residues long. CDR3 coding DNA: TGTGCCAGCAGTTTAAGGCAGGGACGGGGTGAGCAGTTCTTC. This translates into CASSLRQGRGEQFF.

This clonotype has just a few counts. The chain combines TRBV12-3 or TRBV12-4 with TRBJ1-1; 7 bases line up with TRBD1. The J segment lost 0 bases and the V segment lost 6 bases, leaving 7 bases of the junction unmatched. This CDR3 is built from 15 residues. The CDR3 is CASSPRTGLNTEAFF. For the CDR3, the DNA is TGTGCCAGCAGCCCCCGGACAGGATTGAACACTGAAGCTTTCTTT.

The V call is TRBV7-9, the J call TRBJ1-1, with D uncertain. CDR3 size: 12 residues. Germline V CDR1 and CDR2: SEHNR, FQNEAQ (reference sequence). V dropped 5 bases and J dropped 5 bases, with 9 bases sitting between them. Here the CDR3 DNA reads TGTGCCAGCAGCGAAGTGTTTACTGAAGCTTTCTTT. It codes for CASSEVFTEAFF.

This clonotype showed up just a few times. V gene TRBV19 combines with J gene TRBJ1-1, with 8 bases matching TRBD1. Germline CDR1 is LNHDA and CDR2 is SQIVND (reference sequence). The CDR3 consists of 12 residues. J lost 6 bases, V lost 3 bases, and 0 bases had no gene match. This CDR3 is CASSMDRAEAFF. The CDR3 DNA sequence: TGTGCCAGTAGTATGGACAGGGCTGAAGCTTTCTTT.

This rearrangement joins TRBV9 to TRBJ2-1, with D tentatively TRBD2 (6 bases). The germline gives CDR1 SGDLS, CDR2 YYNGEE. The CDR3 has 16 residues. Trimming took 0 bases from V and 4 from J, leaving 14 bases between them. CDR3 loop: CASSVEAGTPYNEQFF. In DNA, the CDR3 is TGTGCCAGCAGCGTAGAGGCGGGGACCCCTTACAATGAGCAGTTCTTC.